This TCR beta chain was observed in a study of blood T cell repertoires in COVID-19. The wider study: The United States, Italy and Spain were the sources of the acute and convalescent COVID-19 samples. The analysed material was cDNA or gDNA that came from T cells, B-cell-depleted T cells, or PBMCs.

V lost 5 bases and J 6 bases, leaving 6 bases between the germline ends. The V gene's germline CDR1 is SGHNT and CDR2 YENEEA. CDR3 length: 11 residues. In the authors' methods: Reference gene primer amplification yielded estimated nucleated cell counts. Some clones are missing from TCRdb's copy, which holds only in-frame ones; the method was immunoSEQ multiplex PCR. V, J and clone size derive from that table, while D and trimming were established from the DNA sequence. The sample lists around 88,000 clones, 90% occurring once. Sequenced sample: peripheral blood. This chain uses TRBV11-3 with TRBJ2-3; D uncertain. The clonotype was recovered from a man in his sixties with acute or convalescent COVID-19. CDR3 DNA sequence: TGTGCCAGCAGCCTCCTGGATACGCAGTATTTT. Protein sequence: CASSLLDTQYF.